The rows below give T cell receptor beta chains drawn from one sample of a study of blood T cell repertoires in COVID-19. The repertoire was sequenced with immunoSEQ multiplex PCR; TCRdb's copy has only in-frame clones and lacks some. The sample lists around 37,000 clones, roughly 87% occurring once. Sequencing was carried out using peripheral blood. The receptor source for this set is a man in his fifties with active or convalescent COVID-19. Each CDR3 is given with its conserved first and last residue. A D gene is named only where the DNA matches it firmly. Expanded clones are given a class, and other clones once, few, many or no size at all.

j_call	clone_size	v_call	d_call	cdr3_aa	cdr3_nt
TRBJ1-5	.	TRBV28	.	CAIQGLVYQPQHF	TGTGCCATACAGGGTTTAGTATATCAGCCCCAGCATTTT
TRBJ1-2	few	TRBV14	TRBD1	CASSQLSTGAYGYTF	TGTGCCAGCAGCCAATTATCGACAGGGGCCTATGGCTACACCTTC
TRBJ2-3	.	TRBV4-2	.	CASSQRVGGLSTKSDTQYF	TGTGCCAGCAGCCAAAGGGTCGGGGGACTCTCGACTAAATCAGATACGCAGTATTTT
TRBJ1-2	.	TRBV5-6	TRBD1	CASSFPGQGLYGYTF	TGTGCCAGCAGCTTCCCAGGACAGGGCCTCTATGGCTACACCTTC
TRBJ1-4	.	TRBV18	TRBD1	CASSLGQNNEKLFF	TGTGCCAGCTCCCTGGGACAGAATAATGAAAAACTGTTTTTT
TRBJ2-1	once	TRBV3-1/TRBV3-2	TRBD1	CASSHSRDRPYNEQFF	TGTGCCAGCAGCCATTCCCGGGACAGGCCCTACAATGAGCAGTTCTTC
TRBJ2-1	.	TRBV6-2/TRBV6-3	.	CASSLLAEDEQFF	TGTGCCAGCAGCCTCCTTGCGGAAGATGAGCAGTTCTTC
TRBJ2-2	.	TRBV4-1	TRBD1	CASSPGQGNTGELFF	TGCGCCAGCAGCCCGGGACAGGGGAACACCGGGGAGCTGTTTTTT
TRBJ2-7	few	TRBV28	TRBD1	CASSLDRGYEQYF	TGTGCCAGCAGTTTGGACAGGGGCTACGAGCAGTACTTC
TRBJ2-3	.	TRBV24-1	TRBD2	CATSDRPGLAFADTQYF	TGTGCCACCAGTGACCGACCGGGACTAGCGTTCGCAGATACGCAGTATTTT
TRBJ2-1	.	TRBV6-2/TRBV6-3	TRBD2	CASSTAGLAGGPRANEQFF	TGTGCCAGCAGTACCGCCGGACTAGCGGGAGGGCCCCGCGCCAATGAGCAGTTCTTC
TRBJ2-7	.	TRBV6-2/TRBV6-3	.	CASSRDRGYEQYF	TGTGCCAGCAGCCGCGACAGAGGTTACGAGCAGTACTTC
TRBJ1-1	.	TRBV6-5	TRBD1	CASSYVGTGGGTEAFF	TGTGCCAGCAGTTACGTGGGGACAGGGGGCGGAACTGAAGCTTTCTTT
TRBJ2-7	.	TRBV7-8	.	CASSLGNSYEQYF	TGTGCCAGCAGCTTAGGCAACAGCTACGAGCAGTACTTC
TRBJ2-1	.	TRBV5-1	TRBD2	CASQTTASGLSYNEQFF	TGCGCCAGCCAAACCACAGCGTCGGGACTATCGTACAATGAGCAGTTCTTC
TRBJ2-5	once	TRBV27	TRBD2	CASSLSTSGRQETQYF	TGTGCCAGCAGTTTATCGACTAGCGGGAGGCAAGAGACCCAGTACTTC
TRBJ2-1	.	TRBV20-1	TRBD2	CSASKLAGGNNEQFF	TGCAGTGCTAGTAAACTAGCGGGAGGTAACAATGAGCAGTTCTTC
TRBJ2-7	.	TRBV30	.	CAWSVLRGYEQYF	TGTGCCTGGAGTGTACTCAGGGGCTACGAGCAGTACTTC
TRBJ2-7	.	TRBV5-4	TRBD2	CASSPTSSSYEQYF	TGTGCCAGCAGCCCGACTAGCTCCTCCTACGAGCAGTACTTC
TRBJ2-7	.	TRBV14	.	CASSHHSGPYEQYF	TGTGCCAGCAGCCATCATAGCGGCCCCTACGAGCAGTACTTC
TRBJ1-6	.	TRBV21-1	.	CASRVTLGTETNSPLHF	TGTGCCAGCAGAGTAACCTTAGGGACAGAGACTAATTCACCCCTCCACTTT
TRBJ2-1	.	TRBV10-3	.	CAISEVGGEQFF	TGTGCCATCAGTGAGGTCGGGGGAGAGCAGTTCTTC
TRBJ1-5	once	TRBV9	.	CASSVGNGNQPQHF	TGTGCCAGCAGCGTAGGGAACGGGAATCAGCCCCAGCATTTT
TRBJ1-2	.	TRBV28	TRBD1	CASSLQSGGRSYGYTF	TGTGCCAGCAGTTTACAGTCAGGGGGTCGTAGCTATGGCTACACCTTC
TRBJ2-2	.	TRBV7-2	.	CASSFGVAGELFF	TGTGCCAGCAGCTTCGGGGTTGCCGGGGAGCTGTTTTTT
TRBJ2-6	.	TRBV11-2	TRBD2	CASSLSSGSGANVLTF	TGTGCCAGCAGCTTATCTAGCGGAAGTGGGGCCAACGTCCTGACTTTC
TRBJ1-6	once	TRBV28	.	CASSLIYRYNSPLHF	TGTGCCAGCAGTTTAATCTACAGATATAATTCACCCCTCCACTTT
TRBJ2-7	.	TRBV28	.	CASSVDIREYF	TGTGCCAGCAGCGTGGACATTCGGGAGTACTTC
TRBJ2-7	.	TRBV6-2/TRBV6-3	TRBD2	CASSLPRGGYYEQYF	TGTGCCAGCAGTCTCCCGCGGGGGGGTTACTACGAGCAGTACTTC
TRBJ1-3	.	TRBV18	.	CASSLLTGSSGNTIYF	TGTGCCAGCTCACTTCTGACGGGGAGCTCTGGAAACACCATATATTTT
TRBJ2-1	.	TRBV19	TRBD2	CASSIIGLAGINEQFF	TGTGCCAGTAGTATAATCGGTCTAGCGGGTATCAATGAGCAGTTCTTC
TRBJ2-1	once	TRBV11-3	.	CASSPGTYNEQFF	TGTGCCAGCAGCCCGGGTACCTACAATGAGCAGTTCTTC
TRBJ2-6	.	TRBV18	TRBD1	CASSRGQGASGANVLTF	TGTGCCAGCTCACGGGGACAGGGTGCCTCTGGGGCCAACGTCCTGACTTTC
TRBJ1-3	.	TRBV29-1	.	CSVVATPHENTIYF	TGCAGCGTTGTGGCCACCCCCCATGAAAACACCATATATTTT
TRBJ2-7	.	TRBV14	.	CASSLQGGEQYF	TGTGCCAGCAGCCTACAGGGGGGGGAGCAGTACTTC